These 14 T cell receptor beta chains were sequenced from one sample in a study of T cell clonality in common variable immunodeficiency. The method was immunoSEQ multiplex PCR; TCRdb's version includes in-frame clones alone and lacks a portion of them. Reported are roughly 40,000 clones, none seen only once; the ten largest carry approximately 1.4%. The specimen was peripheral blood mononuclear cells. These receptors all come from a person aged 18-69 years in good health.

With regard to this clone: The CDR3 extends 3 residues past the end of the read, so its final part is completed from the germline J gene. J is TRBJ1-3 and V is TRBV19, with D possibly matching TRBD1 (5 bases). The CDR3 is 15 residues long. CDR1 LNHDA and CDR2 SQIVND come from the germline V gene (reference sequence). Trimming pared 1 base from V and 2 bases from J, leaving 9 bases between. The CDR3 loop is CASSIGAGTGNTIYF. CDR3 DNA (partial): TGTGCCAGTAGTATAGGCGCAGGGACTGGAAACACC. The complete variable domain, with remaining parts taken from reference TRBV19 and TRBJ1-3, reads DGGITQSPKYLFRKEGQNVTLSCEQNLNHDAMYWYRQDPGQGLRLIYYSQIVNDFQKGDIAEGYSVSREKKESFPLTVTSAQKNPTAFYLCASSIGAGTGNTIYFGEGSWLTVV.

This clone was found many times. The CDR3 end is not reached by the read, which stops 3 residues before it; the germline J gene fills it in. J is TRBJ1-4 and V is TRBV19; 7 bases align to TRBD1. CDR3 size: 15 residues. Germline V gene sequence: CDR1 LNHDA, CDR2 SQIVND (reference sequence). The ends lost 7 bases at V and 0 bases at J; junction bases unmatched: 5. The covered CDR3 bases are TGTGCCAGTACGGGACAGCACACAACTAATGAAAAA. Translated: CASTGQHTTNEK. The full CDR3 protein is CASTGQHTTNEKLFF.

With respect to this clone: The read is 3 residues too short to cover the CDR3 end, so that end is filled in from the germline J gene. The V gene is TRBV18, the J gene TRBJ1-2, with a weak D call TRBD1 (5 bases). The CDR3 is made up of 15 amino acids. Germline V gene lookup returns CDR1 KGHSH and CDR2 LQKENI. The CDR3 bases that were read are TGTGCCAGCTCACCACCGGAGGGGTATCAGTACGAC. It encodes CASSPPEGYQYD. The whole CDR3 reads CASSPPEGYQYDYTF.

This clone was seen at least ten times. The sequenced fragment ends 3 residues before the CDR3 boundary, so the rest is inferred from the germline J gene. This chain links TRBV5-1 with TRBJ1-1; 7 nucleotides agree with TRBD1. In germline, CDR1 is SGHRS, CDR2 YFSETQ. After removal of 0 bases from V and 6 bases from J, the junction contained 2 bases not matched to a gene. This CDR3 contains 13 residues. The covered CDR3 bases are TGCGCCAGCAGCTTGGTGCAGGGGGCTGAA. As protein: CASSLVQGAE. From start to end, the CDR3 is CASSLVQGAEAFF. The whole variable domain, filled in from reference TRBV5-1 and TRBJ1-1, reads KAGVTQTPRYLIKTRGQQVTLSCSPISGHRSVSWYQQTPGQGLQFLFEYFSETQRNKGNFPGRFSGRQFSNSRSEMNVSTLELGDSALYLCASSLVQGAEAFFGQGTRLTVV.

This clone was seen a handful of times. The read comes to an end 3 residues before the CDR3 does, leaving the germline J gene to fill in the end. The chain couples TRBV18 to TRBJ2-3; D is ambiguous. Trimming left V 0 bases short and J 4 bases short, with 5 bases between. The CDR3 loop spans 13 amino acids. Looked up from germline, CDR1 is KGHSH and CDR2 is LQKENI. The CDR3: CASSPPSADTQYF. CDR3 DNA, as far as it was read: TGTGCCAGCTCACCACCGTCGGCAGATACG. The full variable domain, completed using reference TRBV18 and TRBJ2-3, is NAGVMQNPRHLVRRRGQEARLRCSPMKGHSHVYWYRQLPEEGLKFMVYLQKENIIDESGMPKERFSAEFPKEGPSILRIQQVVRGDSAAYFCASSPPSADTQYFGPGTRLTVL.

About this clone: The read ends 3 residues shy of where the CDR3 ends; the end is completed using the germline J gene. The chain employs TRBV7-2 and TRBJ1-2, with TRBD1 matching 7 bases. The CDR3 runs 15 residues. Germline V gene sequence: CDR1 SGHTA, CDR2 FQGNSA. The CDR3 here is CASSLGQGRGYDYTF. The DNA read from the CDR3 is TGTGCCAGCAGCTTAGGACAGGGTAGGGGCTACGAC.

In its sample, this clone was seen many times. CDR3 residues: CASSASGTRNEQFF. The DNA read from the CDR3 is TGCGCCAGCAGTGCTAGCGGTACCCGCAATGAG. The rearrangement joins TRBV10-1 to TRBJ2-1, with 7 positions matching TRBD2. Read coverage stops 3 residues before the CDR3 terminus; the germline J gene supplies the remainder. V gave up 4 bases and J gave up 6 bases; unmatched junction bases: 6. This CDR3 comprises 14 residues. The germline CDR1 and CDR2 sequences are WNHNN and SYGVQD (reference sequence).

Judged by abundance, this clone is medium-sized (0.01 to 0.1%). The read falls 3 residues short of the CDR3 end, and the missing part is taken from the germline J gene. This chain joins TRBV7-8 and TRBJ2-7; D possibly uses TRBD1 or TRBD2 (5 bases each). This CDR3 comprises 15 residues. Germline assignment: CDR1 SGHVS and CDR2 FQNEAQ. V lost 5 bases, J lost 0 bases, and 14 bases lay in between. The CDR3 spells CASSPEEGSSYEQYF. The DNA read from the CDR3 is TGTGCCAGCAGCCCGGAAGAGGGGAGCTCCTACGAG.

This clone was counted at least ten times. The observed sequence ends 3 residues before the CDR3 terminus, with the missing tail filled in from the germline J gene. The chain links TRBV29-1 to TRBJ2-7, with 10 bases that match TRBD1. V lost 6 bases, J lost 6 bases, and 8 bases stayed unmatched. Germline values: CDR1 SQVTM, CDR2 ANQGSEA. This CDR3 comprises 13 residues. The CDR3 sequence: CSVKTGGLGEQYF. Partial CDR3 DNA: TGCAGCGTAAAGACAGGGGGCTTGGGCGAG.

This clone turned up a few times. The read ends 3 residues shy of where the CDR3 ends; the end is completed using the germline J gene. This chain uses TRBV6-1 with TRBJ1-6; 7 bases map to TRBD1. This CDR3 is 14 amino acids long. Germline CDR1 reads MNHNS; CDR2 reads SASEGT. The CDR3: CASSGRTGRISLHF. The sequenced part of the CDR3 DNA is TGTGCCAGCAGTGGGAGGACAGGTCGGATTTCC.

This clone showed up many times. The read falls 3 residues short of the CDR3 end, and the missing part is taken from the germline J gene. J is TRBJ1-5 and V is TRBV30, with TRBD1 matching over 8 bases. The germline CDR1 and CDR2 sequences are GTSNPN and SVGIG (reference sequence). The CDR3 is 14 residues long. Trimming removed 7 bases from V and 2 bases from J; junction bases left unmatched: 7. CDR3 bases read: TGTGCCTCCCAGGGGGCAGGGGGCAATCAGCCC. Translated, it gives CASQGAGGNQP. The full CDR3 sequence reads CASQGAGGNQPQHF.

This clone was observed at least ten times. The sequence runs out 3 residues before the end of the CDR3; the remainder is reconstructed from the germline J gene. The rearrangement joins TRBV6-1 to TRBJ2-5, with no clear D. Deletions cut 4 bases from V and 6 bases from J, with 15 bases between. The CDR3 is made up of 14 amino acids. Germline V gene lookup returns CDR1 MNHNS and CDR2 SASEGT. The DNA read from the CDR3 is TGTGCCAGCAGTGGGTTTAGGGTCAAACAGACC. Residues: CASSGFRVKQT. The complete CDR3 protein is CASSGFRVKQTQYF.

The sample holds many counts of this clone. The read gets to within 3 residues of the CDR3 end, and the germline J gene fills in the rest. The genes are TRBV7-9 and TRBJ2-1, with D tentatively TRBD1 (6 bases). CDR1 is SEHNR and CDR2 is FQNEAQ in the germline V gene (reference sequence). The CDR3 is 15 residues long. The germline V and J ends were trimmed by 7 bases and 9 bases, with 22 bases remaining between them. The DNA read from the CDR3 is TGTGCCAGCACCCCCAGGGCAGGGGCCACGGGTGAG. Translated: CASTPRAGATGE. The complete CDR3 sequence is CASTPRAGATGEQFF.

This clone was detected many times. The CDR3 end lies 3 residues beyond the end of the read and is filled in from the germline J gene. V is TRBV6-1 and J is TRBJ2-7, with TRBD2 matching 8 bases. J lost 2 bases, V lost 6 bases, and 9 bases had no gene match. This CDR3 spans 15 amino acids. Germline CDR1 and CDR2: MNHNS and SASEGT. The DNA read from the CDR3 is TGTGCCAGCAGCGAACTAGCGGACGCAACCTACGAG. This encodes CASSELADATYE. The entire CDR3 protein reads CASSELADATYEQYF.